The 12 T cell receptor beta chains below all came from one sample that was sequenced in a study of cytomegalovirus exposure and HLA in healthy donors. PCR employed 60 Vbeta and 13 Jbeta primers. Repertoires were generated with immunoSEQ multiplex PCR, while TCRdb's copy carries only in-frame clones and drops some. This sample has more than 90,000 clones, with about 80% found just once. The specimen was PBMCs. These receptors came from a man between 40 and 49 years old in good health and CMV-seronegative.

The rearrangement links TRBV5-1 to TRBJ2-7, with TRBD2 matching over 8 bases. CDR1 is SGHRS, CDR2 YFSETQ, per germline. The CDR3 has 18 amino acids. The V segment lost 0 bases and the J segment 0 bases; nucleotides outside the gene matches: 11. The DNA for the CDR3 is TGCGCCAGCAGCTTGGGATCCCTAGCGGGTTTGAGCTCCTACGAGCAGTACTTC. It translates to CASSLGSLAGLSSYEQYF.

The CDR3 protein is CASSRTSGGETQYF. The CDR3 nucleotides are TGTGCCAGCTCTAGAACTAGCGGGGGCGAGACCCAGTACTTC. V is TRBV18 and J is TRBJ2-5, with TRBD2 matching over 11 bases. The CDR3 loop spans 14 amino acids. Germline assignment: CDR1 KGHSH and CDR2 LQKENI. V lost 6 bases, J lost 5 bases, and 5 bases stayed unmatched.

The V and J genes are TRBV5-4 and TRBJ1-1, with D hard to call. Germline V CDR1 and CDR2: SGHNT, YYREEE (reference sequence). This CDR3 contains 13 residues. V shed 0 bases and J shed 6 bases, with 9 bases lying between them. The CDR3 nucleotides are TGTGCCAGCAGCTTGGCGGGGTTTGCTGAAGCTTTCTTT. Protein product: CASSLAGFAEAFF.

V usage is TRBV6-1 and J usage is TRBJ2-7; TRBD2 matches at 10 bases. V shed 7 bases, J shed 0 bases, and the junction held 6 bases outside the gene matches. CDR1 is MNHNS, CDR2 SASEGT, per germline. The CDR3 consists of 15 residues. CDR3: CASNLVAGGSYEQYF. CDR3 coding DNA: TGTGCCAGCAACCTCGTAGCGGGGGGCTCCTACGAGCAGTACTTC.

Only one count was recorded for this clone. The chain is built from TRBV7-9 and TRBJ2-2; the D is unclear. The CDR3 is made up of 12 amino acids. V lost 3 bases to trimming and J lost 7 bases, with 6 bases between them. Germline V gene lookup returns CDR1 SEHNR and CDR2 FQNEAQ (reference sequence). CDR3 residues: CASSFPFGELFF. The CDR3 nucleotides are TGTGCCAGCAGCTTCCCGTTCGGGGAGCTGTTTTTT.

V is TRBV5-1 and J is TRBJ2-7; D unresolved. Trimming removed 6 bases from V and 2 bases from J, with 15 bases in between. The germline V gene has CDR1 SGHRS and CDR2 YFSETQ. The CDR3 length is 14 residues. The CDR3 region is CASTGAYSPYEQYF. CDR3 coding DNA: TGCGCCAGCACTGGAGCCTACTCCCCCTACGAGCAGTACTTC.

About this clone: The junction departs from the called germline gene at one end, perhaps through a read error. V gene TRBV7-9 combines with J gene TRBJ2-4, with D perhaps matching TRBD1 (6 bases). The CDR3 is 12 amino acids. Germline CDR1 is SEHNR and CDR2 is FQNEAQ (reference sequence). The CDR3 DNA is TGTTCCAGCAGCTTCGGACAGCGCATTCAGTACTTC. Translation gives CSSSFGQRIQYF.

This clone was detected a few times. The genes are TRBV7-9 and TRBJ2-7, with unresolved D. Germline lookup yields CDR1 SEHNR and CDR2 FQNEAQ (reference sequence). The CDR3 covers 12 residues. Trimming took off 5 bases at V and 3 bases at J, with 8 bases between the two ends. CDR3 amino acids: CASSQSGYEQYF. CDR3 nucleotide sequence: TGTGCCAGCAGCCAGTCGGGCTACGAGCAGTACTTC.

This clone appeared a few times. In DNA, the CDR3 is TGTGCCAGCAGCCTTCAACGGGAAAACTATGGCTACACCTTC. This sequence encodes CASSLQRENYGYTF. This sequence joins TRBV4-2 and TRBJ1-2; D unclear. V lost 4 bases to trimming and J lost 2 bases, with 11 bases between them. Germline CDR1 is LGHNA and CDR2 is YNFKEQ. The CDR3 sequence is 14 residues long.

This clone was seen only a few times. V is TRBV9 and J is TRBJ2-3; 10 bases are shared with TRBD2. The V and J ends lost 0 bases and 6 bases, in that order; junction bases with no gene match: 7. Germline V CDR1 and CDR2: SGDLS, YYNGEE. The CDR3 is made up of 16 amino acids. CDR3 region: CASSVGQRGGRDTQYF. The CDR3 region has the DNA TGTGCCAGCAGCGTAGGGCAGCGGGGGGGCCGCGATACGCAGTATTTT.

The chain couples TRBV5-4 to TRBJ2-3; D is uncertain. The CDR3 extends over 15 amino acids. Trimming left V 0 bases short and J 2 bases short, with 10 bases between. From germline, CDR1 is SGHNT and CDR2 YYREEE (reference sequence). The CDR3 DNA sequence: TGTGCCAGCAGCTTGGACCACGGAGTCACAGATACGCAGTATTTT. This encodes CASSLDHGVTDTQYF.

This clone was counted between two and nine times. This chain connects TRBV10-2 to TRBJ2-5; TRBD2 aligns across 7 bases. Germline trimming cut 8 bases from V and 4 bases from J; bases unmatched to any gene: 7. The CDR3 loop spans 13 amino acids. The germline V gene encodes CDR1 WSHSY and CDR2 SAAADI. The CDR3 region is CASGRGGGETQYF. As DNA, the CDR3 is TGCGCCAGCGGGAGGGGTGGCGGAGAGACCCAGTACTTC.